This T cell receptor (beta chain) was identified during a study of identical twins. Germline V gives CDR1 LNHDA, CDR2 SQIVND (reference sequence). The length of the CDR3 is 12 residues. Between the trimmed V and J ends, which lost 6 bases and 9 bases, there was a span of 12 bases. TCRdb ran MiXCR on the 5' RACE reads and lists one entry per CDR3 protein. Seen here are about 900,000 distinct CDR3 sequences, about 12% observed once, and the top ten hold roughly 1.5%. Notes on the study in general: Carriage of fewer insertions was seen in abundant cord blood beta clonotypes, whereas memory repertoires showed none. Findings depended on cross-sectional statistics rather than tracking the same donors. Invariant cells of the MAIT and iNKT types might have partly distorted the zero-insertion analyses. Models underestimated TCR alpha sharing (out-of-frame) in monozygotic twins.

Points on this clonotype: Its antigen is not identified.

The same specimen was also included in a second study, on yellow fever vaccine responses in identical twins.

V usage is TRBV19 and J usage is TRBJ2-1; D may be TRBD2 (6 bases). This TCR was sampled from a woman aged 18-29 years in good health. Source material: PBMCs. This CDR3 is CASSARTTEQFF. Here the CDR3 DNA reads TGTGCCAGTAGCGCCCGGACTACTGAGCAGTTCTTC.